This TCR beta chain was recorded in a study of low-dose radiotherapy and immunotherapy resistance in tumors. Study as a whole: Each fraction given to Cohort 2 every two weeks delivered 1 Gy, and the total reached 13 Gy over 26 weeks. Nivolumab was given to patients as a 240 mg flat dose every two weeks, and ipilimumab at 1 mg/kg every six weeks. Both were delivered intravenously.

As to time point: before trial treatment. Low-dose radiotherapy and low-dose cyclophosphamide, together with aspirin, ipilimumab and nivolumab, were given to donors. cDNA synthesis used a TRAV/TRBV-specific primer set for both chains. Amplification, which lasted about 20 PCR cycles, used a constant-region primer and V-primer adapter to amplify TCRs. In TCRdb, the reads were re-called with MiXCR into one record per CDR3 protein. Of around 68,000 distinct CDR3 sequences in the sample, approximately 26% were seen once. The CDR3 is 16 residues long. V dropped 4 bases and J dropped 3 bases, with 17 bases sitting between them. Germline values: CDR1 SGHRS, CDR2 YFSETQ.

Sequenced material: PBMCs, taken before treatment. V is TRBV5-1 and J is TRBJ2-1, with a possible D match to TRBD2 (5 bases). This clonotype originated in a male donor with rectosigmoid adenocarcinoma. The CDR3 nucleotides are TGCGCCAGCAGCCGGGATCTTGGCGGAGTCTACAATGAGCAGTTCTTC. Encoded protein: CASSRDLGGVYNEQFF.